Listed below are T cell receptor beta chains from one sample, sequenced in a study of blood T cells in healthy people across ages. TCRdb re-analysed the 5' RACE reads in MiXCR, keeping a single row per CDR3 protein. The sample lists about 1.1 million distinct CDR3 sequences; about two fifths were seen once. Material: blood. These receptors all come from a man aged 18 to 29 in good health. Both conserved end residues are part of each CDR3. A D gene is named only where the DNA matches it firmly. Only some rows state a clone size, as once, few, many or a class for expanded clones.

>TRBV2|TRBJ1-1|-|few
TGTGCCAGCAGTGAACCAGAGAACACTGAAGCTTTCTTT
CASSEPENTEAFF
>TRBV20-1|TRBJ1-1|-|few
TGCAGTGCTAGAAAATTGGGAGAGGGCACTGAAGCTTTCTTT
CSARKLGEGTEAFF
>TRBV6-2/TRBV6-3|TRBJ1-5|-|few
TGTGCCAGCATGAACAGCAATCAGCCCCAGCATTTT
CASMNSNQPQHF
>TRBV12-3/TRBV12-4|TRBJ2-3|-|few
TGTGCCAGCAGCCCGGACTCCATAGGGCAGTATTTT
CASSPDSIGQYF
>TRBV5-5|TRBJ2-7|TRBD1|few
TGTGCCAGCAGCTTCGGGACAGACACCTACGAGCAGTACTTC
CASSFGTDTYEQYF
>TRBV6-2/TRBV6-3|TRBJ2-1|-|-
TGTGCCCGCGGCCCCCGGGACAAACAAGAGACCCAGTTCTTC
CARGPRDKQETQFF
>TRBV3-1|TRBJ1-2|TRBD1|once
TGTGCCAGCAGGAACGACAGGGTGGCTGGCTACACCTTC
CASRNDRVAGYTF
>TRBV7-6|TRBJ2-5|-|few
TGTGCCAGCAGCTCAGTATCGGGACAAGAAAAAGAGACCCAGTACTTC
CASSSVSGQEKETQYF
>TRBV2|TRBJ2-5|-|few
TGTGCCAGCAGTGTGTACAACCCAGAGACCCAGTACTTC
CASSVYNPETQYF
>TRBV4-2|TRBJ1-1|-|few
TGTGCCAGCAGCCCCAACAGGAACCTAAACACTGAAGCTTTCTTT
CASSPNRNLNTEAFF
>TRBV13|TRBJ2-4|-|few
TGTGCCAGCAGCGCCAGGGGTAGATTAGCCAAAAACATTCAGTACTTC
CASSARGRLAKNIQYF
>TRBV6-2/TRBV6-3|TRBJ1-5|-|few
TGTGCCAGCAGCCCCGAGGGTGAGGATGGTGTTCTCAATCAGCCCCAGCATTTT
CASSPEGEDGVLNQPQHF
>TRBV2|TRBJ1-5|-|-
TGTGCCAGCAGACGGGGAGTAGAGGGCAATCAGCCCCAGCATTTT
CASRRGVEGNQPQHF
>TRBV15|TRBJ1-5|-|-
TGTGCCACCTCGGACGATAGCAATCAGCCCCAGCATTTT
CATSDDSNQPQHF
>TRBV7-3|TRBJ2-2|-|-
TGTGCCAGCAGCATAACTAGTACCGGGGAGCTGTTTTTT
CASSITSTGELFF
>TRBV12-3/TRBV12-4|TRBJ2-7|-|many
TGTGCCAGCGATCGACAAAGACAGGCGACCTACGAGCAGTACTTC
CASDRQRQATYEQYF
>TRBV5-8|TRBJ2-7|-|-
TGTGCCAGCAGCTTGACAGGGAGCCTAGACGAGCAGTACTTC
CASSLTGSLDEQYF
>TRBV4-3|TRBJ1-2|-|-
TGCGCCAGCAGCCAACAAGACAAGTATGGCTACACCTTC
CASSQQDKYGYTF
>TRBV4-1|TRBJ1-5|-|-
TGCGCCAGCAGCCAAGAGTGGGGGCGAGGGCAGCCCCAGCATTTT
CASSQEWGRGQPQHF
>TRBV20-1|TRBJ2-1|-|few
TGCAGTGCTAGCGGGCTCGCCGGGTCCCGTAATGAGCAGTTCTTC
CSASGLAGSRNEQFF
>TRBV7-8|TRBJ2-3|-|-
TGTGCCAGCAGCTTAGCCCGGGCAGGTCCCACAGATACGCAGTATTTT
CASSLARAGPTDTQYF
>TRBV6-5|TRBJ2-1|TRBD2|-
TGTGCCAGCAGTTACTCGAGAAGCGGGGGGGCTAGGAATGAGCAGTTCTTC
CASSYSRSGGARNEQFF
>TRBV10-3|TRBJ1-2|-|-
TGTGCCATCAACCCTTATGGGACAACTAACTATGGCTACACCTTC
CAINPYGTTNYGYTF
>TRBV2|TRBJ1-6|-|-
TGTGCCAGCAGTGGGGCAGGGGTACGGTCACCCCTCCACTTT
CASSGAGVRSPLHF
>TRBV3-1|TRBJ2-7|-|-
TGTGCCAGCAGCCCACTACAGGTACCCTCCTACGAGCAGTACTTC
CASSPLQVPSYEQYF
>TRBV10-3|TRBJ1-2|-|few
TGTGCCATCAGTGAGCTAGGGGAGTATGGCTACACCTTC
CAISELGEYGYTF
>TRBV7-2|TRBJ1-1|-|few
TGTGCCAGCAGCTTCCTAGGACGGATGAACACTGAAGCTTTCTTT
CASSFLGRMNTEAFF
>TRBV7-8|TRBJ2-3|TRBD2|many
TGTGCCAGCAGTCTTCCCGGGGGGTTTGGTACAGATACGCAGTATTTT
CASSLPGGFGTDTQYF
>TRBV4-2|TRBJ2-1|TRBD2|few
TGTGCCAGCAGCCAAGGGACTAGCGGGAACAATGAGCAGTTCTTC
CASSQGTSGNNEQFF
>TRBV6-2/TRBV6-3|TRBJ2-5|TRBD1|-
TGTGCCAGCAGTAGGGACAGGGCTCAAGAGACCCAGTACTTC
CASSRDRAQETQYF
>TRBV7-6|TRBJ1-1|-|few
TGTGCCAGCAGCTTAGAACCAGGGATGAACACTGAAGCTTTCTTT
CASSLEPGMNTEAFF
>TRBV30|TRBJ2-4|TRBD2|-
TGTGCCGGAACTAGCGGGGGATGGGACATTCAGTACTTC
CAGTSGGWDIQYF
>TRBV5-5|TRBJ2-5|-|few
TGTGCCAGCAGCTTGGAGGCAGGGTTTGAAGAGACCCAGTACTTC
CASSLEAGFEETQYF
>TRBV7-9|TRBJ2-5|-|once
TGTGCCAGCAGTCGAACTGGAAACCTTACCCAGTACTTC
CASSRTGNLTQYF
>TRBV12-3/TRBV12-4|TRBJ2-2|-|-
TGTGCCAGCTGCTCTTGGGGGCCGAACACCGGGGAGCTGTTTTTT
CASCSWGPNTGELFF
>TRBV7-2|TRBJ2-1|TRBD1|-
TGTGCCAGCAGCTTAAGGACAGGGAGTTCCTACAATGAGCAGTTCTTC
CASSLRTGSSYNEQFF
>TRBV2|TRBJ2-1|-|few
TGTGCCAGCATTAAAAGGGCCTACAATGAGCAGTTCTTC
CASIKRAYNEQFF
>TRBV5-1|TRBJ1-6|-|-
TGCGCCAGCAGTTCAACGCCCCCCGGGACGGATAATTCACCCCTCCACTTT
CASSSTPPGTDNSPLHF
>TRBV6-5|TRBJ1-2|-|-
TGTGCCAGCAGTTCCGTGGACAGAACCTCATATGGCTACACCTTC
CASSSVDRTSYGYTF
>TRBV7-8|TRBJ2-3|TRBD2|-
TGTGCCAGCAGCCTCCTAGCGGGAGTAGCAGATACGCAGTATTTT
CASSLLAGVADTQYF
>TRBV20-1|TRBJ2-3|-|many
TGCAGTGGAGGAACAGATACGCAGTATTTT
CSGGTDTQYF
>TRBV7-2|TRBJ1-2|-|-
TGTGCCAGCAGCCACCCAGTACCGAATGTCTACACCTTC
CASSHPVPNVYTF
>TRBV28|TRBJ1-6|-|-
TGTGCCAGCAGTTTAAATGGCAGGGGATTGGTTTCACCCCCCCACTTT
CASSLNGRGLVSPPHF
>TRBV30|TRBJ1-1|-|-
TGTGCCTGGACGGGGTACGCTGAAGCTTTCTTT
CAWTGYAEAFF
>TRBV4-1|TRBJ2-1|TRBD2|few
TGCGCCAGCAGCATCCTAGCGGGGAATTCCTACAATGAGCAGTTCTTC
CASSILAGNSYNEQFF
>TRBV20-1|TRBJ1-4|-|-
TGCAGTGTTAGAGATAGGGGGGGCGGGGAAAAACTGTTTTTT
CSVRDRGGGEKLFF
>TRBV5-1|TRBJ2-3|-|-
TGCGCCAGCAGCTTGACCCTCCCCTGGGATACGCAGTATTTT
CASSLTLPWDTQYF
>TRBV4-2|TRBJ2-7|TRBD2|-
TGTGCCAGCAGCCCTTGGTCTAGCGGGGGTATTAACAATGAGCAGTACTTC
CASSPWSSGGINNEQYF
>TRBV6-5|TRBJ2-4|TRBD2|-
TGTGCCAGCAGTGATCCCGGGGGGGATAAAAACATTCAGTACTTC
CASSDPGGDKNIQYF
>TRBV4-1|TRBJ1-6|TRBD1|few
TGCGCCAGCAGTTCCGGACAGGGGCAAGATTCACCCCTCCACTTT
CASSSGQGQDSPLHF
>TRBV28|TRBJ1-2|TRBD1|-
TGTGCCAGCAGTTCTCCATCAGACAGGGCTAACTATGGCTACACCTTC
CASSSPSDRANYGYTF
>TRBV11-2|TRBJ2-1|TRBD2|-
TGTGCCAGCAGACCTCTAGCGGGGGGGCGCGATGAGCAGTTCTTC
CASRPLAGGRDEQFF
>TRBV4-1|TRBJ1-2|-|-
TGCGCCAGCAGCCAAGAACAGGTCAATAGGGGCTACACCTTC
CASSQEQVNRGYTF
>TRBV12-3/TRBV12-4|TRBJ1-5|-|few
TGTGCCAGCAGTTTTCGAGGGGTCAATCACCCCCAGCATTTT
CASSFRGVNHPQHF
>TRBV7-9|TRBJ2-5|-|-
TGTGCCAGCAGTTCTGATGTCGATGGGCAGTACTTC
CASSSDVDGQYF
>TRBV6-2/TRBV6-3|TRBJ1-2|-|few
TGTGCCAGCAGTTACTCCTCCGGACAGTCAGGGAGCCTGTATGGCTACACCTTC
CASSYSSGQSGSLYGYTF
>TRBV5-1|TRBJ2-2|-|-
TGCGCCAGCAGCTTGGCCGGACCTGGGAACGGGGAGCTGTTTTTT
CASSLAGPGNGELFF
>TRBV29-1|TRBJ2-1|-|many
TGCAGCGTTGAAGACTCCGACAGCGGATTGGTGGAGCAGTTCTTC
CSVEDSDSGLVEQFF
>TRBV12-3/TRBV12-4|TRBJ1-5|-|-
TGTGCCAGCAGCCCAAGCACAGGCACGGGGCCCCAGCATTTT
CASSPSTGTGPQHF
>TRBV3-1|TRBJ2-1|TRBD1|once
TGTGCCAGCAGCCACCTCGGACAGGGGATTGAGCAGTTCTTC
CASSHLGQGIEQFF